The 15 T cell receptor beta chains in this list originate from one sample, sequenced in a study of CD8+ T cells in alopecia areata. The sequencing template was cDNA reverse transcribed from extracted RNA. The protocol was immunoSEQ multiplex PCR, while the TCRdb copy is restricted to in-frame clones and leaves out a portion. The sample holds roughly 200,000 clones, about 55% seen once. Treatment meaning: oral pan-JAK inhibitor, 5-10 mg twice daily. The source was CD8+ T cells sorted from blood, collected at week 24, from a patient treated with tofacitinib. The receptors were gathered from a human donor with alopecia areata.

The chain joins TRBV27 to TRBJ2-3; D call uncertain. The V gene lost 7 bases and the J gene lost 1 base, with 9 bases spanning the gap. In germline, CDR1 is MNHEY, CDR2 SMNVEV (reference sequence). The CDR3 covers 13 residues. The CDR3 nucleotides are TGTGCCAGCACGAAATTCGGCACAGATACGCAGTATTTT. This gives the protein CASTKFGTDTQYF.

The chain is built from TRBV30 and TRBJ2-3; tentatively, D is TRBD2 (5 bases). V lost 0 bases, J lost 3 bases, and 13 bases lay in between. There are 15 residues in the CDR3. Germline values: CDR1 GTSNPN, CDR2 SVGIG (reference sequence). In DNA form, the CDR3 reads TGTGCCTGGAGTGTACGGGAACGGGGAACAGATACGCAGTATTTT. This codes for CAWSVRERGTDTQYF. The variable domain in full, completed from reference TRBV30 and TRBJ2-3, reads SQTIHQWPATLVQPVGSPLSLECTVEGTSNPNLYWYRQAAGRGLQLLFYSVGIGQISSEVPQNLSASRPQDRQFILSSKKLLLSDSGFYLCAWSVRERGTDTQYFGPGTRLTVL.

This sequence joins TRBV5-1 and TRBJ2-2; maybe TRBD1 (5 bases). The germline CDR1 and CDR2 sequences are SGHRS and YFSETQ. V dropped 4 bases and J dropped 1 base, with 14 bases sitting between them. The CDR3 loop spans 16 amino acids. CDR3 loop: CASSPSRTKNTGELFF. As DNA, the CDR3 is TGCGCCAGCAGCCCCTCCAGGACAAAGAACACCGGGGAGCTGTTTTTT.

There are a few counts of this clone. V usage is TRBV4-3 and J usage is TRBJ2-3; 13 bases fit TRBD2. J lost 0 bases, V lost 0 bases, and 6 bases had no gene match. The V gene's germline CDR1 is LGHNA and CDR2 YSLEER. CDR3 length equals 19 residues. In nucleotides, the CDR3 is TGCGCCAGCAGCCAAGATTGGACTAGCGGGGGTTCTAGCACAGATACGCAGTATTTT. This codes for CASSQDWTSGGSSTDTQYF.

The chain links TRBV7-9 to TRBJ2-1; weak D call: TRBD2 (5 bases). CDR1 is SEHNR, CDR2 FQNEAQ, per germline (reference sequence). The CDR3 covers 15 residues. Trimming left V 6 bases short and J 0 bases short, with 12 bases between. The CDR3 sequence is CASSKSGDSYNEQFF. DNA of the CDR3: TGTGCCAGCAGTAAAAGCGGAGACTCCTACAATGAGCAGTTCTTC.

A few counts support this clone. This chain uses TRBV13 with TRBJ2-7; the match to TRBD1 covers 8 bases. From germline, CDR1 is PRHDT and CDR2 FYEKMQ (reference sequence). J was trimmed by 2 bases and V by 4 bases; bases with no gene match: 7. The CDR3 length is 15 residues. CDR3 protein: CASSSSGTGTYEQYF. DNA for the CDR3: TGTGCCAGCAGCTCCTCCGGGACAGGTACCTACGAGCAGTACTTC. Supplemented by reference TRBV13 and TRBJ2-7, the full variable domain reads AAGVIQSPRHLIKEKRETATLKCYPIPRHDTVYWYQQGPGQDPQFLISFYEKMQSDKGSIPDRFSAQQFSDYHSELNMSSLELGDSALYFCASSSSGTGTYEQYFGPGTRLTVT.

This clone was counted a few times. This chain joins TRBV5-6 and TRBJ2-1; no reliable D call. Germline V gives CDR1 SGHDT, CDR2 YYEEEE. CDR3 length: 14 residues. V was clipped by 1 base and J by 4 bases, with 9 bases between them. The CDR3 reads CASSLSPAYNEQFF. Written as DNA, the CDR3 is TGTGCCAGCAGCTTGTCACCAGCGTACAATGAGCAGTTCTTC. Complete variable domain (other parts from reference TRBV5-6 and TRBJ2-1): DAGVTQSPTHLIKTRGQQVTLRCSPKSGHDTVSWYQQALGQGPQFIFQYYEEEERQRGNFPDRFSGHQFPNYSSELNVNALLLGDSALYLCASSLSPAYNEQFFGPGTRLTVL.

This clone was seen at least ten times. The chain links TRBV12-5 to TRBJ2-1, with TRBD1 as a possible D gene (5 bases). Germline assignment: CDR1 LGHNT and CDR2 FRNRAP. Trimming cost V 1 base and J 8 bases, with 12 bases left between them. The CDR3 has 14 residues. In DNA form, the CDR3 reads TGTGCTAGTGGTTTGGAAACAGGTTCGGATGAGCAGTTCTTC. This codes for CASGLETGSDEQFF.

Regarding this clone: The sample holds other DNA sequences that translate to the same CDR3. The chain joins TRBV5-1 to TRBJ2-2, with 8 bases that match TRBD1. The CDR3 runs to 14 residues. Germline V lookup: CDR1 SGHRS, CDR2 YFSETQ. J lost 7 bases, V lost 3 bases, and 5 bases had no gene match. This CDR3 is CASSSGQGGGELFF. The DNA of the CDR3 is TGCGCCAGCAGCTCTGGACAGGGAGGCGGGGAGCTGTTTTTT.

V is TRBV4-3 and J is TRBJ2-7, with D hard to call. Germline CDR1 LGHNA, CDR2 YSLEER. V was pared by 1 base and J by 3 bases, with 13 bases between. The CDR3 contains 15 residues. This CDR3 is CASSQVKGSDYEQYF. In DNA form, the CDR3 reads TGCGCCAGCAGCCAAGTGAAAGGGTCGGACTACGAGCAGTACTTC.

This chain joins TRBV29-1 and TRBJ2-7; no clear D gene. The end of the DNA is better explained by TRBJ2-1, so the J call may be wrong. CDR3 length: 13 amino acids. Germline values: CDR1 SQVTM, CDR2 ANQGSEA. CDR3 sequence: CSVEDGRLNEQFF. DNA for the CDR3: TGCAGCGTTGAAGATGGCCGGTTGAATGAGCAGTTCTTC.

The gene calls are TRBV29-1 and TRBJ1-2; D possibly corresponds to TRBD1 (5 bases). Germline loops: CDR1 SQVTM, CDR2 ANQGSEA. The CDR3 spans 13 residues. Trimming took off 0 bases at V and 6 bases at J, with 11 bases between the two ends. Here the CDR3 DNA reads TGCAGCGTTGAAGATGTAGGGACCCATGGCTACACCTTC. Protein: CSVEDVGTHGYTF.

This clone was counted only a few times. The CDR3 nucleotides are TGTGCCACCAGCCGTTATGAGGGAAGAGCGGACGATGAGCAGTTCTTC. Amino acid sequence: CATSRYEGRADDEQFF. The V call is TRBV15, the J call TRBJ2-1, with a possible D match to TRBD2 (5 bases). Looked up from germline, CDR1 is LNHNV and CDR2 is YYDKDF (reference sequence). CDR3 size: 16 residues. Trimming cost V 5 bases and J 8 bases, with 22 bases left between them.

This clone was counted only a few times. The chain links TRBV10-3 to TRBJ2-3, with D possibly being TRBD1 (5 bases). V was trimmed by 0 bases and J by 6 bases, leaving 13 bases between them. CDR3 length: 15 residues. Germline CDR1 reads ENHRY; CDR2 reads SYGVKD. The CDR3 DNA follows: TGTGCCATCAGTGAGTCGGGGCCAGACGTGGATACGCAGTATTTT. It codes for CAISESGPDVDTQYF.

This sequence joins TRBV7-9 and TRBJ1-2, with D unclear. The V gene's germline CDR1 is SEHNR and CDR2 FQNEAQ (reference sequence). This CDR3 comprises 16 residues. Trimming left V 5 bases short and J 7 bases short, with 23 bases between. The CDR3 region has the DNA TGTGCCAGCAGCCCACCCGGAGGGTCCGGACTCTTTGGCTACACCTTC. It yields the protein CASSPPGGSGLFGYTF.